This T cell receptor beta chain was captured in a study of response to subunit inactivated influenza vaccine. One entry per CDR3 protein results from TCRdb running MiXCR on the RT-PCR reads. The sample includes approximately 680,000 distinct CDR3 sequences, around 14% of them seen just once. The sample holds a few counts of this clonotype. The sequences come from PBMCs from blood, collected 11 to 12 days after vaccination. The receptor was derived from a man aged 45-60 years who received an inactivated influenza vaccine.

The CDR3 loop is CSARGPQAGVLDTQYF. CDR3 coding DNA: TGCAGTGCTAGAGGCCCCCAAGCGGGAGTGTTGGATACGCAGTATTTT. The genes are TRBV20-1 and TRBJ2-3; 8 nucleotides line up with TRBD2. The CDR3 extends over 16 amino acids. After removal of 1 base from V and 6 bases from J, the junction contained 12 bases not matched to a gene. CDR1 and CDR2 (germline): DFQATT, SNEGSKA (reference sequence).